This TCR beta chain was sequenced for a study of blood T cell repertoires in COVID-19. In the study overall: Samples came from the United States, Italy and Spain, spanning acute and convalescent COVID-19.

Original analysis: It was from reference gene primer amplification that nucleated cell counts were estimated. Measured with immunoSEQ multiplex PCR; TCRdb has only the in-frame clones, and not every one. The V and J calls and clone size are taken from that table; D and trimming were inferred from the DNA. Counted here are some 290,000 clones, about 90% occurring once; the ten biggest clones make up about 9.4%. Germline-derived CDR1 and CDR2 are LNHNV and YYDKDF (reference sequence). V was clipped by 0 bases and J by 0 bases, with 5 bases between them. This CDR3 is 14 amino acids long. Cohort assignment relied on participant-reported clinical history.

The TCR originated in a woman aged 25 to 39 who had recovered from COVID-19. The V gene is TRBV15, the J gene TRBJ1-2; D call uncertain. The sample taken for sequencing was PBMCs or T cells enriched from blood (not recorded which). The CDR3 nucleotides read TGTGCCACCAGCAGAGATATAACTAACTATGGCTACACCTTC. Translated, it gives CATSRDITNYGYTF.